One and the same sample provided the 32 T cell receptor beta chains below, sequenced in a study of molecular identifiers for immune sequencing clone quantification. TCRdb re-derived calls from the PCR reads in MiXCR, one entry per CDR3 protein. The repertoire has 400,000 to 600,000 distinct CDR3 sequences, 20% to 25% of them found once; the top ten carry around 0.86%. The specimen sequenced was naive CD8+ T cells from blood, with Jurkat cell RNA spiked in. Subset given: FACS-sorted CD8+CD4-CCR7+CD45RA+ naive T cells. These receptors all stem from a human donor in good health. Some libraries in this study had Jurkat cell RNA spiked in.

About this clonotype itself: Possible read error: a much larger clone is one base away. The chain combines TRBV7-2 with TRBJ2-2; 8 bases line up with TRBD1. The CDR3 is 15 residues long. Germline V gene data show CDR1 as SGHTA and CDR2 as FQGNSA. CDR3 in amino acids: CDSSADRGIAGELFF. In DNA form, the CDR3 reads TGTGACAGCAGCGCAGACAGGGGTATCGCCGGGGAGCTGTTTTTT.

This clonotype was picked up a small number of times. The chain recombines TRBV6-2 or TRBV6-3 with TRBJ1-5; D gene ambiguous. V dropped 8 bases and J dropped 7 bases, with 18 bases sitting between them. Germline values: CDR1 MNHEY, CDR2 SVGEGT. The CDR3 is 14 amino acids. The CDR3 DNA reads TGTGCCAGCGGGGAGTCCGCTGGTCGACAGCCCCAGCATTTT. It specifies CASGESAGRQPQHF.

In its sample, this clonotype was seen a few times. The rearrangement links TRBV28 to TRBJ1-5; possibly TRBD1 for D (6 bases). V gave up 1 base and J gave up 5 bases, with 12 bases separating them. The CDR3 consists of 15 residues. Germline-derived CDR1 and CDR2 are MDHEN and SYDVKM. The CDR3 region is CASSLSLTGYQPQHF. In nucleotides, the CDR3 is TGTGCCAGCAGTTTATCCTTAACAGGGTATCAGCCCCAGCATTTT.

In this sample, this clonotype turned up many times. J is TRBJ2-7 and V is TRBV29-1, with a tentative D call TRBD1 (6 bases). With 6 bases removed from V and 5 bases from J, the gap between germline ends came to 11 bases. The CDR3 extends over 11 amino acids. Germline V gives CDR1 SQVTM, CDR2 ANQGSEA. CDR3 sequence: CSVSTGNEQYF. The DNA of the CDR3 is TGCAGCGTCTCAACAGGGAACGAGCAGTACTTC.

The chain uses TRBV12-3 or TRBV12-4 and TRBJ1-6, with D hard to call. Between the trimmed V and J ends, which lost 8 bases and 5 bases, there was a span of 4 bases. The CDR3 is made up of 11 amino acids. The CDR3 DNA sequence: TGTGCCAGCGGAAATAATTCACCCCTCCACTTT. Its translation is CASGNNSPLHF.

On this clonotype: A read error is possible here, since a much larger clone lies one base away. V and J are TRBV20-1 and TRBJ1-1; D gene unclear. V dropped 0 bases and J dropped 0 bases, with 5 bases sitting between them. The CDR3 has 13 amino acids. Germline V gene sequence: CDR1 DFQATT, CDR2 SNEGSKA (reference sequence). CDR3: CSARDPVNTEAFF. The CDR3 nucleotides read TGCAGTGCTAGAGATCCGGTGAACACTGAAGCTTTCTTT.

This clonotype was found many times. The chain links TRBV6-5 to TRBJ1-4, with D perhaps TRBD1 (6 bases). The CDR3 runs 16 residues. The V gene lost 5 bases and the J gene lost 12 bases, with 25 bases spanning the gap. CDR1 and CDR2 from the germline V gene are MNHEY and SVGAGI. CDR3 nucleotide sequence: TGTGCCAGCAGTATTGGACAGCCGTCCCTAATGGGGGAACTGTTTTTT. It yields the protein CASSIGQPSLMGELFF.

This clonotype was counted at least ten times. The chain joins TRBV7-9 to TRBJ2-3, with D possibly matching TRBD2 (6 bases). Germline-derived CDR1 and CDR2 are SEHNR and FQNEAQ (reference sequence). The CDR3 contains 16 residues. V shed 5 bases and J shed 3 bases, with 18 bases lying between them. CDR3 sequence (DNA): TGTGCCAGCAGCGCGGCACTAGCTATGAAAACAGATACGCAGTATTTT. It yields the protein CASSAALAMKTDTQYF.

With regard to this clonotype: This sequence may be a read error, since a much larger clone differs from it by one base. The rearrangement joins TRBV30 to TRBJ1-4; D unclear. The V and J ends lost 2 bases and 3 bases respectively, with 10 bases between them. The CDR3 consists of 14 residues. Germline V gene lookup returns CDR1 GTSNPN and CDR2 SVGIG (reference sequence). CDR3 amino acids: CAWSMEAPNEKLFF. CDR3 in DNA: TGTGCCTGGAGTATGGAAGCCCCTAATGAAAAACTGTTTTTT.

On this clonotype: A much larger clone differs from this one at a single base, so this may be a read error. The V call is TRBV7-2, the J call TRBJ2-2; D is perhaps TRBD2 (5 bases). This CDR3 region has 16 residues. Germline V gives CDR1 SGHTA, CDR2 FQGNSA. The CDR3 protein is CASSPMADANTGELLF. DNA for the CDR3: TGTGCCAGCAGCCCGATGGCGGACGCGAACACCGGGGAGCTGTTATTT.

This clonotype has at least ten counts. The rearrangement uses TRBV18 and TRBJ2-3; D is unclear. CDR3 length: 15 residues. Germline CDR1 and CDR2: KGHSH and LQKENI. Trimming removed 2 bases from V and 3 bases from J, with 12 bases in between. Here the CDR3 reads CASSPLGRSTDTQYF. CDR3 in DNA: TGTGCCAGCTCACCATTGGGCCGGAGTACAGATACGCAGTATTTT.

This clonotype has just a few counts. The V gene is TRBV6-1, the J gene TRBJ1-1; 7 nucleotides align to TRBD1. CDR3 length: 14 residues. Trimming took 4 bases from V and 5 from J; bases not matched to a gene: 7. Germline lookup yields CDR1 MNHNS and CDR2 SASEGT. DNA of the CDR3: TGTGCCAGCAGTGGGGGAACAGGGGTTACTGAAGCTTTCTTT. Encoded protein: CASSGGTGVTEAFF.

V usage is TRBV13 and J usage is TRBJ2-3; a weak D match, TRBD1 (6 bases). Trimming stripped 5 bases from V and 10 bases from J, with 13 bases between. The CDR3 has 12 amino acids. Germline assignment: CDR1 PRHDT and CDR2 FYEKMQ (reference sequence). In DNA form, the CDR3 reads TGTGCCAGCAGCGGACAGTCCGGTGCGCAGTATTTT. Residues: CASSGQSGAQYF.

The sample holds many counts of this clonotype. The V gene is TRBV9, the J gene TRBJ1-5; 7 bases fit TRBD1. The CDR3 is 14 amino acids. Trimming took 1 base from V and 7 from J; bases not matched to a gene: 5. The V gene's germline CDR1 is SGDLS and CDR2 YYNGEE. This CDR3 reads CASSVQGQRQPQHF. The CDR3 region has the DNA TGTGCCAGCAGCGTACAGGGACAGAGGCAGCCCCAGCATTTT.

The rearrangement links TRBV6-2 or TRBV6-3 to TRBJ2-1; 10 nucleotides agree with TRBD2. The length of the CDR3 is 14 residues. The trim removed 6 bases at V and 8 bases at J, leaving 7 bases unmatched. Germline V lookup: CDR1 MNHEY, CDR2 SVGEGT. The CDR3 spells CASRKRGGLHEQFF. The CDR3 nucleotides read TGTGCCAGCAGAAAGCGGGGGGGCCTCCATGAGCAGTTCTTC.

The V call is TRBV6-5, the J call TRBJ2-7, with D perhaps matching TRBD1 (6 bases). V lost 2 bases and J 7 bases, leaving 9 bases between the germline ends. Germline loops: CDR1 MNHEY, CDR2 SVGAGI. The CDR3 runs to 12 residues. The CDR3, as DNA: TGTGCCAGCAGTTACCCTGGACAGGAGCAGTACTTC. This gives the protein CASSYPGQEQYF.

In this sample, this clonotype turned up a few times. The chain employs TRBV20-1 and TRBJ1-5; TRBD1 is a possible D gene (5 bases). The CDR3 covers 13 residues. Deletions cut 2 bases from V and 7 bases from J, with 12 bases between. CDR1 is DFQATT, CDR2 SNEGSKA, per germline (reference sequence). DNA for the CDR3: TGCAGTGCTAGACAGGGCGAAGGACAGCCCCAGCATTTT. Amino acids: CSARQGEGQPQHF.

This clonotype has ten or more counts. The chain uses TRBV7-2 and TRBJ2-7, with D possibly being TRBD2 (6 bases). V lost 2 bases to trimming and J lost 3 bases, with 14 bases between them. Germline values: CDR1 SGHTA, CDR2 FQGNSA. The CDR3 extends over 15 amino acids. DNA of the CDR3: TGTGCCAGCAGCTTACTCCGGGACTGGAGCTACGAGCAGTACTTC. Translated: CASSLLRDWSYEQYF.

This clonotype appeared many times. V gene TRBV5-1 combines with J gene TRBJ2-7; D is unclear. Between the trimmed V and J ends, which lost 0 bases and 3 bases, there was a span of 10 bases. Germline V gives CDR1 SGHRS, CDR2 YFSETQ. This CDR3 contains 14 residues. The CDR3 bases are TGCGCCAGCAGCTTGGTCCCGACAAACTACGAGCAGTACTTC. It translates to CASSLVPTNYEQYF.

Turning to this clonotype: A much larger clone lies a single base off, so this may be a read error. This CDR3 is CASSQDNRQSYGYTF. The CDR3 coding sequence is TGCGCCAGCAGCCAAGATAATCGACAGAGCTATGGCTACACCTTC. The genes are TRBV4-1 and TRBJ1-2; maybe TRBD1 (5 bases). Between the trimmed V and J ends, which lost 0 bases and 4 bases, there was a span of 12 bases. Germline V gene data show CDR1 as MGHRA and CDR2 as YSYEKL. The CDR3 totals 15 residues.

This clonotype was seen only a few times. This chain joins TRBV4-3 and TRBJ1-1, with TRBD1 matching over 8 bases. Germline V CDR1 and CDR2: LGHNA, YSLEER. The length of the CDR3 is 18 residues. V was pared by 0 bases and J by 7 bases, with 16 bases of the junction left unmatched. Here the CDR3 reads CASSQDEGDRSTGFEAFF. Here the CDR3 DNA reads TGCGCCAGCAGCCAAGATGAAGGGGACAGGTCGACCGGGTTTGAAGCTTTCTTT.

V usage is TRBV20-1 and J usage is TRBJ1-6; 9 nucleotides match TRBD1. Germline V gene sequence: CDR1 DFQATT, CDR2 SNEGSKA (reference sequence). The CDR3 runs 16 residues. The J segment lost 7 bases and the V segment lost 0 bases, leaving 7 bases of the junction unmatched. The DNA for the CDR3 is TGCAGTGCTAGAGAAGAAAACAGGGGGCTGAATTCACCCCTCCACTTT. As protein: CSAREENRGLNSPLHF.

The V and J genes are TRBV28 and TRBJ2-2; D uncertain. CDR1 and CDR2 (germline): MDHEN, SYDVKM. V lost 6 bases to trimming and J lost 1 base, with 9 bases between them. The CDR3 has 14 residues. The CDR3 loop reads CASSPDQNTGELFF. The CDR3 DNA reads TGTGCCAGCAGCCCCGATCAGAACACCGGGGAGCTGTTTTTT.

The chain carries TRBV7-2 and TRBJ2-3, with 8 bases fitting TRBD1. Unmatched junction bases numbered 17, after V lost 5 bases and J lost 4 bases. The CDR3 loop spans 18 amino acids. Germline V lookup: CDR1 SGHTA, CDR2 FQGNSA. The CDR3 sequence: CASSHSWAGTGRSDTQYF. The CDR3 DNA sequence: TGTGCCAGCAGCCACTCCTGGGCCGGGACAGGAAGATCAGATACGCAGTATTTT.

This clonotype was picked up a small number of times. This chain links TRBV19 with TRBJ1-5, with D possibly matching TRBD1 (5 bases). This CDR3 spans 15 amino acids. Germline CDR1 is LNHDA and CDR2 is SQIVND (reference sequence). V lost 6 bases and J lost 1, with 13 bases in between. In nucleotides, the CDR3 is TGTGCCAGTAGCACAGGCGGTAGGAGCAATCAGCCCCAGCATTTT. It is translated as CASSTGGRSNQPQHF.

As concerns this clonotype: One base away lies a much larger clone, so this may be a sequencing read error. The rearrangement links TRBV13 to TRBJ1-2; D is uncertain. CDR1 and CDR2 from the germline V gene are PRHDT and FYEKMQ (reference sequence). This CDR3 contains 12 residues. Trimming took 4 bases from V and 6 from J, leaving 9 bases between them. CDR3 residues: CASSYGPDGYTF. The CDR3 bases are TGTGCCAGCAGCTACGGGCCGGATGGCTACACCTTC.

CDR3: CASSQGPGLAISTDTQYF. The CDR3 nucleotides are TGTGCCAGCAGCCAAGGACCGGGACTAGCAATTAGCACAGATACGCAGTATTTT. V and J are TRBV14 and TRBJ2-3, with 9 bases matching TRBD2. Germline CDR1 SGHDN, CDR2 FVKESK. J lost 0 bases, V lost 1 base, and 8 bases had no gene match. The CDR3 has 18 amino acids.

This clonotype has at least ten counts. This rearrangement joins TRBV6-1 to TRBJ2-7; no definite D call. The V gene lost 7 bases and the J gene lost 0 bases, with 16 bases spanning the gap. CDR1 MNHNS and CDR2 SASEGT come from the germline V gene. CDR3 length: 15 residues. CDR3 amino acids: CASTPTPSSSYEQYF. The CDR3 nucleotides are TGTGCCAGCACCCCGACCCCATCGAGCTCCTACGAGCAGTACTTC.

CDR3 in amino acids: CSARDLAGAGADTQYF. In DNA, the CDR3 is TGCAGTGCTAGAGATTTGGCAGGGGCTGGAGCAGATACGCAGTATTTT. V and J are TRBV20-1 and TRBJ2-3, with a possible D match to TRBD1 (6 bases). Germline CDR1 and CDR2: DFQATT and SNEGSKA (reference sequence). V gave up 0 bases and J gave up 4 bases, with 17 bases separating them. The CDR3 totals 16 residues.

V and J are TRBV6-2 or TRBV6-3 and TRBJ1-6; D ambiguous. Between the trimmed V and J ends, which lost 2 bases and 8 bases, there was a span of 4 bases. The CDR3 is 12 amino acids. In germline, CDR1 is MNHEY, CDR2 SVGEGT. Here the CDR3 reads CASSYGDSPLHF. Here the CDR3 DNA reads TGTGCCAGCAGTTACGGGGATTCACCCCTCCACTTT.

The genes are TRBV4-1 and TRBJ2-7; D is perhaps TRBD1 (7 bases). The ends were cut back, 4 bases at V and 2 bases at J, with 15 bases in the middle. CDR1 and CDR2 from the germline V gene are MGHRA and YSYEKL. There are 15 residues in the CDR3. CDR3 sequence: CASSPQAGGPYEQYF. The CDR3 nucleotides read TGCGCCAGCAGCCCTCAGGCAGGGGGGCCCTACGAGCAGTACTTC.

This chain joins TRBV6-6 and TRBJ1-5; TRBD1 might be the D (5 bases). V was clipped by 11 bases and J by 7 bases, with 18 bases between them. Germline CDR1 MNHNY, CDR2 SVGAGI (reference sequence). The CDR3 covers 13 residues. The chain's CDR3 is CAGGGTMAQPQHF. CDR3 nucleotide sequence: TGTGCCGGGGGGGGGACCATGGCCCAGCCCCAGCATTTT.